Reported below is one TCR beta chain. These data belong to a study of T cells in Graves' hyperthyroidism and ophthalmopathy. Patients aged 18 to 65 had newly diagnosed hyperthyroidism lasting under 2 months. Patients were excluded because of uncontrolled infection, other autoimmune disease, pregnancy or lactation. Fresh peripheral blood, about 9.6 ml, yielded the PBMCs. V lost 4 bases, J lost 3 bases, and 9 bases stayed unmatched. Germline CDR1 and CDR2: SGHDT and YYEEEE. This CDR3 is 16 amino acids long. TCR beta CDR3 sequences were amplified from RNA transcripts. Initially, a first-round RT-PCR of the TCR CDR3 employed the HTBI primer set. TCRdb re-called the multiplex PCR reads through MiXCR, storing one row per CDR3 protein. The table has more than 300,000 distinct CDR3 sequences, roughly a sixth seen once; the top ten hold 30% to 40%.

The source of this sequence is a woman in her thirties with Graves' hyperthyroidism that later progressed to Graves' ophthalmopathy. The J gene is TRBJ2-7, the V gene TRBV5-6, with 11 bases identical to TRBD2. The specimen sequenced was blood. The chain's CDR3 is CASSPSWGTSGYEQYF. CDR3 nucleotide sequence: TGTGCCAGCAGCCCTTCTTGGGGGACTAGCGGCTACGAGCAGTACTTC.